This record covers a single T cell receptor beta chain. This sample is drawn from a study of T cell changes during pregnancy in multiple sclerosis. Data came from immunoSEQ multiplex PCR; TCRdb stores just in-frame clones and leaves some out. In the table there are fewer than 40,000 clones, roughly 87% of which are singletons. The TCR sequence derives from a female donor with multiple sclerosis, enrolled in a pregnancy study. The sample consisted of CD8+ T cells from peripheral blood mononuclear cells, taken in the second trimester of pregnancy.

CDR3 amino acids: CATGVETGDIYEKLFF. As DNA, the CDR3 is TGTGCCACGGGAGTAGAGACAGGGGATATTTATGAAAAACTGTTTTTT. This rearrangement joins TRBV2 to TRBJ1-4, with 8 bases identical to TRBD1. CDR3 size: 16 residues. With V trimmed by 10 bases and J by 6 bases, 16 bases remained unmatched. Germline CDR1 and CDR2: SNHLY and FYNNEI.